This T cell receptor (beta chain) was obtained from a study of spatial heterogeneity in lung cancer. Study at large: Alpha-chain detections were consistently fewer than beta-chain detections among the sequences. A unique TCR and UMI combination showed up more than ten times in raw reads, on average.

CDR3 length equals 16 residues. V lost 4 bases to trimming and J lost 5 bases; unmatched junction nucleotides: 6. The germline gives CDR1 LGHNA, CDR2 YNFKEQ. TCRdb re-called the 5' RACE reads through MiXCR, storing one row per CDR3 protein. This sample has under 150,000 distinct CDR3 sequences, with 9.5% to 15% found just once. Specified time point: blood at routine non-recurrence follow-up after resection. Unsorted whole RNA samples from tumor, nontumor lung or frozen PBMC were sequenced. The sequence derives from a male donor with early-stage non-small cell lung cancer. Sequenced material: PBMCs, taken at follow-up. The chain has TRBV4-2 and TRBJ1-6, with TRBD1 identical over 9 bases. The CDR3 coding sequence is TGTGCCAGCAGCCCGAGGGACAGGGACGATAATTCACCCCTCCACTTT. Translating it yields CASSPRDRDDNSPLHF.